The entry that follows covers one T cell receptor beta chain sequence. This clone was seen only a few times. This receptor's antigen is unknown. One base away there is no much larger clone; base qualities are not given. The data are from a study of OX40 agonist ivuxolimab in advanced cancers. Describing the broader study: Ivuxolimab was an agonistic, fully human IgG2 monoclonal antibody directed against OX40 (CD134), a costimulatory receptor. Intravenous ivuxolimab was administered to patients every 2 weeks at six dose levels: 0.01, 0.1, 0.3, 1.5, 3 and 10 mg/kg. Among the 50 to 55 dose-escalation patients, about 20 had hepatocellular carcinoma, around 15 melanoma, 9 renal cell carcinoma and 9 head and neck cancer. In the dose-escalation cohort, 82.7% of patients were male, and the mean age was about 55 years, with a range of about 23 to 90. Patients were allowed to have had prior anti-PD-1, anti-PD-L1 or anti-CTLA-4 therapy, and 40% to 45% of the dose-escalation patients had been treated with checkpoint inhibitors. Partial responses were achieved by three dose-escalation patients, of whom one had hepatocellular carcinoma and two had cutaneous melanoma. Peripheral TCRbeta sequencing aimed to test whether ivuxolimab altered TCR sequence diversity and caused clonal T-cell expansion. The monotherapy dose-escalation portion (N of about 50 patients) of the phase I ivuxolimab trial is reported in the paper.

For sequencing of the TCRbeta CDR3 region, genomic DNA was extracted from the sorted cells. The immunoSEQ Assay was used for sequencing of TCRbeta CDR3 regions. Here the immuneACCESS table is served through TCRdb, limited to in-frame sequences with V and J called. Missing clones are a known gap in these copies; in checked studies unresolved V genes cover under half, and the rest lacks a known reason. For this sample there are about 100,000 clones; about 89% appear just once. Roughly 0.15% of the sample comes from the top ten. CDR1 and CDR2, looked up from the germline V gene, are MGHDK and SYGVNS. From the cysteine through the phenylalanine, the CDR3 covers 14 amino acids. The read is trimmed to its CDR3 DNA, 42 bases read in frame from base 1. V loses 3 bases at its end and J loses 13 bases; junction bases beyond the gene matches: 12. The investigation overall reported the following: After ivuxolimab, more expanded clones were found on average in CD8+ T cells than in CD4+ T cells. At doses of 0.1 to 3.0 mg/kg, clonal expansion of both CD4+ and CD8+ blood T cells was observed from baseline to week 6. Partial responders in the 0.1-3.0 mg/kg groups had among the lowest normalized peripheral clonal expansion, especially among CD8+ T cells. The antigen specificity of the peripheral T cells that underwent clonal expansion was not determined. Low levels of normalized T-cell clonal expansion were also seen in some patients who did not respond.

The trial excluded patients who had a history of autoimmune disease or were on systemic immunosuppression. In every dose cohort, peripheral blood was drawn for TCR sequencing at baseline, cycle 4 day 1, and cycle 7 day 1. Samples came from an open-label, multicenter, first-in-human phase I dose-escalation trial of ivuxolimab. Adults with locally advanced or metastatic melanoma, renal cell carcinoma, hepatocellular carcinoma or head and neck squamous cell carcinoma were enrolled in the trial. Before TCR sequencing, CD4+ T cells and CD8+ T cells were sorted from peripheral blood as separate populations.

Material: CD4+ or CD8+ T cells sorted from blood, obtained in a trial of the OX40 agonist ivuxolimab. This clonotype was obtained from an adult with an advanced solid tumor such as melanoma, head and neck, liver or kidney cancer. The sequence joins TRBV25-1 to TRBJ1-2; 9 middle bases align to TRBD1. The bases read TGTGCCAGCAGTGATCCCGCCCTACAGGGGGCTATCACCTTC. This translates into CASSDPALQGAITF.